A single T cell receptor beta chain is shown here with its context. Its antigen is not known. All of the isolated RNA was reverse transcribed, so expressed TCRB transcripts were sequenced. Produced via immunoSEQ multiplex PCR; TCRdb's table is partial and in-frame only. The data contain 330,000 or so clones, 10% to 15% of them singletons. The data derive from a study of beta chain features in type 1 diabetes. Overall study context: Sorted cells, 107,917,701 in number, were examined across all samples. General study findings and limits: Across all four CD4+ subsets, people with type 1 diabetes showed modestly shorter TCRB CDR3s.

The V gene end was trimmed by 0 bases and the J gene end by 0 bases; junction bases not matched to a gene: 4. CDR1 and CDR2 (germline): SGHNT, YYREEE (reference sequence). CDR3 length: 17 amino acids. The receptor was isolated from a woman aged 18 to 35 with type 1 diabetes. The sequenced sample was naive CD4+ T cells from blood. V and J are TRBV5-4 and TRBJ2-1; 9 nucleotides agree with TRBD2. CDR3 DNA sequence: TGTGCCAGCAGCTTGGCCGGACTAGCGCGCTCCTACAATGAGCAGTTCTTC. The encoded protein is CASSLAGLARSYNEQFF.